The following is a T cell receptor beta chain sequence with its context. The antigen remains unidentified. The CDR3 has 14 amino acids. The germline V and J ends were trimmed by 7 bases and 2 bases, with 12 bases remaining between them. Germline lookup yields CDR1 SQVTM and CDR2 ANQGSEA. These data are taken from a study of vaccination effects on CD4 cells after COVID-19. Clones were read by immunoSEQ multiplex PCR, and TCRdb kept only the in-frame ones, dropping some. This sample has 45,000 to 55,000 clones, with roughly 72% found just once. Cultured cells yielded isolated CD4+ T cells after 10 days. Each person got two doses of an mRNA SARS-CoV-2 vaccine, BNT162b2 or mRNA-1273.

The rearrangement links TRBV29-1 to TRBJ2-6; D gene uncertain. This TCR derives from a human donor who received a COVID-19 vaccine. Sample: CD4+ T cells from PBMCs cultured without peptide, taken after COVID-19 vaccination. The CDR3 is CSGIIDAGANVLTF. The DNA for the CDR3 is TGCAGCGGGATAATCGACGCTGGGGCCAACGTCCTGACTTTC.